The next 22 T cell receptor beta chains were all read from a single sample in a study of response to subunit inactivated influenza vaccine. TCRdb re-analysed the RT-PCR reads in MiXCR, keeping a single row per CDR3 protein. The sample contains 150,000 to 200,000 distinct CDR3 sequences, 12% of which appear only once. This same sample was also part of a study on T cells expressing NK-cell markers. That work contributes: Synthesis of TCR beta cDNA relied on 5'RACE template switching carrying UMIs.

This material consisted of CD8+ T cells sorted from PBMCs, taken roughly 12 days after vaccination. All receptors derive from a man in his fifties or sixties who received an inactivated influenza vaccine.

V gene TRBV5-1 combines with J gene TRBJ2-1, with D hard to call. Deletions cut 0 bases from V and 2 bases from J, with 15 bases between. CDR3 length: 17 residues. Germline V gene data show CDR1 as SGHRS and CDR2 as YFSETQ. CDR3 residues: CASSLVPDQSTYNEQFF. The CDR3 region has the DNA TGCGCCAGCAGCTTGGTCCCGGACCAGAGTACCTACAATGAGCAGTTCTTC.

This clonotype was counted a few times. For the CDR3, the DNA is TGTGCCAGCAGTTCACAACAGACAGGGGAGGCAAGATCCAATGAGCAGTTCTTC. It codes for CASSSQQTGEARSNEQFF. The V gene is TRBV27, the J gene TRBJ2-1, with TRBD1 identical over 8 bases. The CDR3 has 18 amino acids. Germline trimming cut 4 bases from V and 6 bases from J; bases unmatched to any gene: 17. CDR1 and CDR2 from the germline V gene are MNHEY and SMNVEV (reference sequence).

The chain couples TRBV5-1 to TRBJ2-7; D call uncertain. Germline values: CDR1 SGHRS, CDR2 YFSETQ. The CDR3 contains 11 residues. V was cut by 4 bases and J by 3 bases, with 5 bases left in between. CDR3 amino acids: CASSGYYEQYF. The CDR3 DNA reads TGCGCCAGCAGCGGTTACTACGAGCAGTACTTC.

The CDR3: CASSLSYGSYEQYF. The CDR3 DNA sequence: TGTGCCAGCAGTTTATCGTACGGTTCCTACGAGCAGTACTTC. The chain couples TRBV27 to TRBJ2-7; no firm D call. The V and J ends lost 0 bases and 1 base respectively, with 7 bases between them. The CDR3 spans 14 residues. Germline lookup yields CDR1 MNHEY and CDR2 SMNVEV (reference sequence).

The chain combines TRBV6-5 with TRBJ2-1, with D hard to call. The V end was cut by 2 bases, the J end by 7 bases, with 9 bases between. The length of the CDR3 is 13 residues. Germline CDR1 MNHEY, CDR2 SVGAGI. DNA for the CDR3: TGTGCCAGCAGTTACAACCCGGCAAATGAGCAGTTCTTC. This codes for CASSYNPANEQFF.

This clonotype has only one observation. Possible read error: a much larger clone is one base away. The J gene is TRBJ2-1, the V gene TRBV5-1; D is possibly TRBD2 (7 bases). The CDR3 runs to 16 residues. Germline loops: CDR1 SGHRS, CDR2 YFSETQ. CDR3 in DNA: TGCGCCAACAGCGGAGTAACGGGGGGCCCCTACAATGAGCAGTTCTTC. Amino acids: CANSGVTGGPYNEQFF.

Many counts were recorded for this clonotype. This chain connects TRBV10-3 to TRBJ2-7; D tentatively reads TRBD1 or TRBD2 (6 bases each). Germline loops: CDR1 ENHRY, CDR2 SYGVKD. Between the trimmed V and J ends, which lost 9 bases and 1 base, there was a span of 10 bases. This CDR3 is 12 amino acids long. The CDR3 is CAMRGTSYEQYF. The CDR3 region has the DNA TGTGCCATGAGGGGGACTTCCTACGAGCAGTACTTC.

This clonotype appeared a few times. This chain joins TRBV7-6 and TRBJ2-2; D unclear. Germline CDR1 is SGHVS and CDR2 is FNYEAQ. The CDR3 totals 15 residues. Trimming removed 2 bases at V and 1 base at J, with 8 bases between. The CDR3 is CASSLNPENTGELFF. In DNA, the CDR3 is TGTGCCAGCAGCTTAAATCCAGAGAACACCGGGGAGCTGTTTTTT.

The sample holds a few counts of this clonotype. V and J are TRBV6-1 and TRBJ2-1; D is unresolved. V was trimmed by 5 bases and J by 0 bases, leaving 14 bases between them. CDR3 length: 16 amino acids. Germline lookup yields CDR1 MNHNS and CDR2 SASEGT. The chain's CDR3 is CASSPRPLSSYNEQFF. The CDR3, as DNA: TGTGCCAGCAGTCCACGACCATTGAGCTCCTACAATGAGCAGTTCTTC.

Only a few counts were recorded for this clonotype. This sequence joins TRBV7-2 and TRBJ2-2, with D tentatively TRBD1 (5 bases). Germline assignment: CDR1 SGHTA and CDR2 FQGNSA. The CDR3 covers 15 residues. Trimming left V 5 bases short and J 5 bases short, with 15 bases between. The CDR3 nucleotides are TGTGCCAGCAGCGCGACAGCGCTGTGGACCGGGGAGCTGTTTTTT. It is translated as CASSATALWTGELFF.

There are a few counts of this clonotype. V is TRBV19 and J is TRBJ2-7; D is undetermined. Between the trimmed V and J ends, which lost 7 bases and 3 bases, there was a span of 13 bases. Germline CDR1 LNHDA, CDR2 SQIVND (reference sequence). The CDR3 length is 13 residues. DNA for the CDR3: TGTGCCAGTAATGGCAGGCCGGGCTACGAGCAGTACTTC. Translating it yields CASNGRPGYEQYF.

CDR3 loop: CASSQDRGDRGYEQYF. CDR3 DNA sequence: TGCGCCAGCAGCCAAGATAGGGGGGACAGGGGCTACGAGCAGTACTTC. The chain carries TRBV4-3 and TRBJ2-7; the match to TRBD1 covers 10 bases. In germline, CDR1 is LGHNA, CDR2 YSLEER. This CDR3 comprises 16 residues. V was clipped by 0 bases and J by 3 bases; unmatched bases: 5.

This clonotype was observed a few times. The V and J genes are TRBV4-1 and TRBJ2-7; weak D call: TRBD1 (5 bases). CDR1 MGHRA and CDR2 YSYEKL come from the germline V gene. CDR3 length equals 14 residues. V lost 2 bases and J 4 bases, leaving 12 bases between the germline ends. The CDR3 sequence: CASSQYADTYEQYF. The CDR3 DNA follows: TGCGCCAGCAGCCAATACGCGGACACGTACGAGCAGTACTTC.

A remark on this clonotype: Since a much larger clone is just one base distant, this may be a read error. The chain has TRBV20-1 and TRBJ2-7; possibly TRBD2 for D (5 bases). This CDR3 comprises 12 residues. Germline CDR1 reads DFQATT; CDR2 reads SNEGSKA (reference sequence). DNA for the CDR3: TGCAGTGCTAGGCCTGAACTAGATTGGCGACACTTC. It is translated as CSARPELDWRHF.

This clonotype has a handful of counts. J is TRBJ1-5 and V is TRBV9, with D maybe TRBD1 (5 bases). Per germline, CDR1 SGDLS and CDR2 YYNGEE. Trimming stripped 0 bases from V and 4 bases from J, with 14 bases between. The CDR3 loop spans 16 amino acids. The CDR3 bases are TGTGCCAGCAGCGTAGATGGAGGGGCTGGGAATCAGCCCCAGCATTTT. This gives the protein CASSVDGGAGNQPQHF.

CDR3: CSATSAGLAAYNEQFF. CDR3 DNA: TGCAGTGCTACGTCGGCGGGACTAGCGGCGTACAATGAGCAGTTCTTC. J is TRBJ2-1 and V is TRBV20-1, with 11 positions matching TRBD2. V shed 4 bases and J 4 bases; nucleotides not matched to a gene: 9. There are 16 residues in the CDR3. The germline gives CDR1 DFQATT, CDR2 SNEGSKA (reference sequence).

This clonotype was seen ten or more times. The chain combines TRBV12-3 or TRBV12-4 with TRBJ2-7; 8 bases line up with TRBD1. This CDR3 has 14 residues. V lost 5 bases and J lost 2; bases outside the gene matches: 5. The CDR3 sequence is CASSEGQGAYEQYF. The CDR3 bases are TGTGCCAGCAGTGAAGGACAGGGAGCCTACGAGCAGTACTTC.

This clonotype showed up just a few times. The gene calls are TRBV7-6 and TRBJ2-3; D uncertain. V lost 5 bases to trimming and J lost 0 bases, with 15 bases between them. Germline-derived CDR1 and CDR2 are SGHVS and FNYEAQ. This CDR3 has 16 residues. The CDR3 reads CASSPYAASSTDTQYF. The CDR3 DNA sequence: TGTGCCAGCAGCCCTTATGCCGCCTCTAGCACAGATACGCAGTATTTT.

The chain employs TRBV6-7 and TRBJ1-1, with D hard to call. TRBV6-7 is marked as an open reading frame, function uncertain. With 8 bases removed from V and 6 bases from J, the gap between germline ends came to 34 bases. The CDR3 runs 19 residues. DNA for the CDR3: TGTGCCAGCTCCCCATTAATCGTTGGCCGTAATACTAAAAGGGCTGAAGCTTTCTTT. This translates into CASSPLIVGRNTKRAEAFF.

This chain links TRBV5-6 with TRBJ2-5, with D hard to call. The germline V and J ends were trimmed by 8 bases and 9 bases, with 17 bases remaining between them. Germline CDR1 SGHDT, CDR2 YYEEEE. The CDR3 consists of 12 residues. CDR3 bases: TGTGCCAGTTGGACGGAAACTTCGCCCCAGTACTTC. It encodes CASWTETSPQYF.

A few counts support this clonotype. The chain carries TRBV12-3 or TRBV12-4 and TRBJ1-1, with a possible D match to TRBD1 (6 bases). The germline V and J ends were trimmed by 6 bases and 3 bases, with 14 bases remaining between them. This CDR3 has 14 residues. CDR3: CASRSPRGHTEAFF. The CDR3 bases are TGTGCCAGCAGGAGCCCTCGGGGGCACACTGAAGCTTTCTTT.

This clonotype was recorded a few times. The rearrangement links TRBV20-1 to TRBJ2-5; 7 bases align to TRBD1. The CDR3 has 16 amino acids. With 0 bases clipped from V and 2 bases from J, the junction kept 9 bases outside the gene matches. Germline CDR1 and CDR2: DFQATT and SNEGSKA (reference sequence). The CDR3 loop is CSARDPPGQIQETQYF. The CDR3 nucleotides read TGCAGTGCTAGAGATCCCCCGGGACAGATACAAGAGACCCAGTACTTC.